This T cell receptor (beta chain) was profiled in a study of blood T cell repertoires in COVID-19. Germline V gene data show CDR1 as MDHEN and CDR2 as SYDVKM. Trimming took 11 bases from V and 0 from J, leaving 10 bases between them. The CDR3 loop spans 13 amino acids. This table comes from immunoSEQ multiplex PCR, and its TCRdb copy is limited to in-frame clones, with some not included. The sample includes about 410,000 clones, 75% to 90% of them seen just once. This clone was observed once. The sample was peripheral blood. J is TRBJ1-4 and V is TRBV28; perhaps TRBD1 as D (6 bases). The TCR was taken from a woman in her thirties or forties with COVID-19, enrolled during active disease. The CDR3 sequence is CAVPGATNEKLFF. CDR3 in DNA: TGTGCCGTTCCAGGGGCAACTAATGAAAAACTGTTTTTT.